One sample yielded the 29 T cell receptor beta chains listed below, sequenced in a study of long-term antiretroviral therapy in people with HIV. The libraries were made with immunoSEQ v3.0 at survey level. The repertoire was sequenced with immunoSEQ multiplex PCR; TCRdb's copy has only in-frame clones and lacks some. The sample yields around 15,000 clones, around 96% seen once. The material sequenced was unsorted PBMCs, taken less than 11 years after starting antiretroviral therapy. The receptors derive from a man aged 30 to 39 with HIV.

This chain joins TRBV19 and TRBJ2-7, with D unresolved. Germline values: CDR1 LNHDA, CDR2 SQIVND (reference sequence). The V and J ends lost 10 bases and 7 bases respectively, with 14 bases between them. The CDR3 totals 11 residues. In nucleotides, the CDR3 is TGTGCCACTTCACAAGGGTGGGAGCAGTACTTC. Encoded protein: CATSQGWEQYF.

V is TRBV5-1 and J is TRBJ1-4, with 8 bases lining up with TRBD1. CDR1 and CDR2 (germline): SGHRS, YFSETQ. This CDR3 comprises 14 residues. After removal of 4 bases from V and 5 bases from J, the junction contained 4 bases not matched to a gene. The CDR3 region has the DNA TGCGCCAGCAGCGTCGGGACAGGAAATGAAAAACTGTTTTTT. Protein sequence: CASSVGTGNEKLFF. Full variable domain (rest looked up from reference TRBV5-1 and TRBJ1-4): KAGVTQTPRYLIKTRGQQVTLSCSPISGHRSVSWYQQTPGQGLQFLFEYFSETQRNKGNFPGRFSGRQFSNSRSEMNVSTLELGDSALYLCASSVGTGNEKLFFGSGTQLSVL.

CDR3 sequence: CASSPGQGMNTEAFF. DNA of the CDR3: TGTGCCAGCAGCCCGGGACAGGGGATGAACACTGAAGCTTTCTTT. This chain joins TRBV7-8 and TRBJ1-1, with TRBD1 identical over 10 bases. The CDR3 is 15 amino acids. The V gene end was trimmed by 5 bases and the J gene end by 0 bases; junction bases not matched to a gene: 3. Germline CDR1 reads SGHVS; CDR2 reads FQNEAQ.

This chain uses TRBV28 with TRBJ1-5; D gene uncertain. Trimming removed 5 bases at V and 3 bases at J, with 8 bases between. There are 13 residues in the CDR3. Germline values: CDR1 MDHEN, CDR2 SYDVKM. The CDR3 loop reads CASSEDNNQPQHF. DNA of the CDR3: TGTGCCAGCAGTGAAGACAACAATCAGCCCCAGCATTTT.

J is TRBJ1-1 and V is TRBV2; unclear D gene. The CDR3 runs to 13 residues. V was trimmed by 4 bases and J by 1 base, leaving 7 bases between them. Germline V gives CDR1 SNHLY, CDR2 FYNNEI. The CDR3 DNA follows: TGTGCCAGCAGTGTCGGGCAGAACACTGAAGCTTTCTTT. It translates to CASSVGQNTEAFF. Complete variable domain (other parts from reference TRBV2 and TRBJ1-1): EPEVTQTPSHQVTQMGQEVILRCVPISNHLYFYWYRQILGQKVEFLVSFYNNEISEKSEIFDDQFSVERPDGSNFTLKIRSTKLEDSAMYFCASSVGQNTEAFFGQGTRLTVV.

The chain combines TRBV9 with TRBJ1-1, with D tentatively TRBD1 (6 bases). This CDR3 is built from 14 residues. The V end lost 4 bases, the J end lost 1 base, and 11 bases lay between the germline ends. Germline values: CDR1 SGDLS, CDR2 YYNGEE. CDR3 sequence reads: CASSPIQGNTEAFF. The DNA for the CDR3 is TGTGCCAGCAGCCCAATACAGGGGAACACTGAAGCTTTCTTT.

The J gene is TRBJ2-7, the V gene TRBV2, with TRBD1 as a possible D gene (5 bases). Deletions cut 5 bases from V and 3 bases from J, with 11 bases between. Germline CDR1 and CDR2: SNHLY and FYNNEI. The CDR3 length is 13 residues. The CDR3 is CASSQQARYEQYF. Here the CDR3 DNA reads TGTGCCAGCAGTCAACAGGCACGCTACGAGCAGTACTTC.

The chain recombines TRBV10-3 with TRBJ2-1, with 9 bases identical to TRBD2. After removal of 6 bases from V and 1 base from J, the junction contained 10 bases not matched to a gene. This CDR3 region has 17 residues. CDR1 is ENHRY, CDR2 SYGVKD, per germline. CDR3: CAIRGGASGDSYNEQFF. CDR3 bases: TGTGCCATCAGGGGGGGGGCTAGCGGGGATTCCTACAATGAGCAGTTCTTC.

The chain recombines TRBV6-5 with TRBJ2-7; the D gene is possibly TRBD2 (5 bases). CDR1 is MNHEY, CDR2 SVGAGI, per germline. Trimming shortened V by 5 bases and J by 7 bases, and 15 bases separated the two germline ends. The CDR3 is 13 amino acids. The chain's CDR3 is CASSTAGVGEQYF. CDR3 coding DNA: TGTGCCAGCAGTACCGCCGGGGTGGGTGAGCAGTACTTC.

The chain employs TRBV9 and TRBJ2-3; TRBD1 aligns across 8 bases. Germline V CDR1 and CDR2: SGDLS, YYNGEE. J lost 4 bases, V lost 3 bases, and 7 bases had no gene match. The CDR3 sequence is 15 residues long. CDR3 DNA: TGTGCCAGCAGCGCCAGGGGGCAGGTGGCAGATACGCAGTATTTT. Translated: CASSARGQVADTQYF.

The chain links TRBV28 to TRBJ1-1, with 11 nucleotides matching TRBD1. The length of the CDR3 is 16 residues. After removal of 3 bases from V and 11 bases from J, the junction contained 14 bases not matched to a gene. Germline-derived CDR1 and CDR2 are MDHEN and SYDVKM. Here the CDR3 DNA reads TGTGCCAGCAGTTTGCCCGGACAGGGGGCAAGTCGGATTGCTTTCTTT. This gives the protein CASSLPGQGASRIAFF.

The chain employs TRBV5-1 and TRBJ1-1; D gene ambiguous. This CDR3 contains 14 residues. V dropped 3 bases and J dropped 1 base, with 10 bases sitting between them. The germline gives CDR1 SGHRS, CDR2 YFSETQ. The CDR3 DNA is TGCGCCAGCAGCTGGGCGGAGAAGAACACTGAAGCTTTCTTT. Translated: CASSWAEKNTEAFF.

V usage is TRBV2 and J usage is TRBJ1-4; D perhaps matches TRBD1 (5 bases). Germline lookup yields CDR1 SNHLY and CDR2 FYNNEI. The CDR3 contains 13 residues. Deletions cut 7 bases from V and 8 bases from J, with 14 bases between. The CDR3 here is CASTQDGGEKLFF. The CDR3, as DNA: TGTGCCAGCACACAAGACGGGGGGGAAAAACTGTTTTTT. Full variable domain (rest looked up from reference TRBV2 and TRBJ1-4): EPEVTQTPSHQVTQMGQEVILRCVPISNHLYFYWYRQILGQKVEFLVSFYNNEISEKSEIFDDQFSVERPDGSNFTLKIRSTKLEDSAMYFCASTQDGGEKLFFGSGTQLSVL.

J is TRBJ1-5 and V is TRBV19; no definite D call. There are 15 residues in the CDR3. CDR1 and CDR2 (germline): LNHDA, SQIVND (reference sequence). V lost 3 bases, J lost 4 bases, and 13 bases lay in between. The DNA for the CDR3 is TGTGCCAGTAGTATTCGGCAGGAGTTGAATCAGCCCCAGCATTTT. Translation: CASSIRQELNQPQHF.

The rearrangement links TRBV6-1 to TRBJ2-1; the D is unclear. V was cut by 2 bases and J by 5 bases, with 7 bases left in between. The CDR3 sequence is 13 residues long. From germline, CDR1 is MNHNS and CDR2 SASEGT. The CDR3 loop is CASSELWDNEQFF. The CDR3 nucleotides are TGTGCCAGCAGTGAACTTTGGGACAATGAGCAGTTCTTC.

The chain recombines TRBV10-3 with TRBJ2-5, with a tentative D call TRBD2 (6 bases). V gave up 4 bases and J gave up 11 bases, with 14 bases separating them. Germline V gives CDR1 ENHRY, CDR2 SYGVKD. There are 12 residues in the CDR3. CDR3 residues: CAISGGKTAQYF. The CDR3 DNA is TGTGCCATCAGTGGCGGGAAGACGGCACAGTACTTC.

This clone came up a few times. The rearrangement uses TRBV6-5 and TRBJ2-7; no firm D call. The CDR3 extends over 14 amino acids. V lost 0 bases to trimming and J lost 2 bases, with 8 bases between them. Germline CDR1 MNHEY, CDR2 SVGAGI. The CDR3 region has the DNA TGTGCCAGCAGTTACTCTGCCGTGACCTACGAGCAGTACTTC. This gives the protein CASSYSAVTYEQYF.

V gene TRBV10-2 combines with J gene TRBJ2-5; D may correspond to TRBD1 or TRBD2 (5 bases each). The CDR3 is 15 residues long. Germline assignment: CDR1 WSHSY and CDR2 SAAADI. The V end was cut by 4 bases, the J end by 5 bases, with 17 bases between. The CDR3 DNA reads as TGCGCCAGCAGTGTTATGAGGGGCTCGCTCGAGACCCAGTACTTC. It codes for CASSVMRGSLETQYF.

The V call is TRBV29-1, the J call TRBJ1-4; unclear D gene. Germline V lookup: CDR1 SQVTM, CDR2 ANQGSEA. V was cut by 4 bases and J by 4 bases, with 10 bases left in between. The CDR3 contains 13 residues. The CDR3 loop reads CSVVEGLNEKLFF. CDR3 DNA: TGCAGCGTTGTAGAGGGCCTTAATGAAAAACTGTTTTTT. Drawing the rest from reference TRBV29-1 and TRBJ1-4, the complete variable domain is SAVISQKPSRDICQRGTSLTIQCQVDSQVTMMFWYRQQPGQSLTLIATANQGSEATYESGFVIDKFPISRPNLTFSTLTVSNMSPEDSSIYLCSVVEGLNEKLFFGSGTQLSVL.

V gene TRBV2 combines with J gene TRBJ1-3; D is unresolved. The germline V gene has CDR1 SNHLY and CDR2 FYNNEI. The CDR3 is 14 residues long. With 3 bases removed from V and 2 bases from J, the gap between germline ends came to 8 bases. CDR3 DNA: TGTGCCAGCAGTGACTCGGGAACTGGAAACACCATATATTTT. Translated: CASSDSGTGNTIYF. Looking up the rest from reference TRBV2 and TRBJ1-3 gives the full variable domain: EPEVTQTPSHQVTQMGQEVILRCVPISNHLYFYWYRQILGQKVEFLVSFYNNEISEKSEIFDDQFSVERPDGSNFTLKIRSTKLEDSAMYFCASSDSGTGNTIYFGEGSWLTVV.

The rearrangement joins TRBV5-6 to TRBJ1-5; D ambiguous. CDR3 length: 14 residues. CDR1 is SGHDT and CDR2 is YYEEEE in the germline V gene. V shed 5 bases and J shed 9 bases, with 18 bases lying between them. The CDR3 spells CASRSSRSLSPQHF. The CDR3 DNA sequence: TGTGCCAGCAGATCCAGTCGCAGTTTATCGCCCCAGCATTTT.

The chain has TRBV28 and TRBJ1-1, with 8 bases that match TRBD1. Germline CDR1 reads MDHEN; CDR2 reads SYDVKM. V trimming: 4 bases; J trimming: 11 bases; junction bases outside the gene matches: 6. This CDR3 is built from 12 residues. The CDR3 DNA reads TGTGCCAGCAGTTCCTCGGACAGGGAGGCTTTCTTT. It codes for CASSSSDREAFF. Supplemented by reference TRBV28 and TRBJ1-1, the full variable domain reads DVKVTQSSRYLVKRTGEKVFLECVQDMDHENMFWYRQDPGLGLRLIYFSYDVKMKEKGDIPEGYSVSREKKERFSLILESASTNQTSMYLCASSSSDREAFFGQGTRLTVV.

This chain links TRBV7-9 with TRBJ2-1, with TRBD2 matching 15 bases. The CDR3 length is 18 residues. Germline V lookup: CDR1 SEHNR, CDR2 FQNEAQ (reference sequence). Trimming at V came to 5 bases and at J to 6 bases, leaving 11 bases not matched to a gene. The CDR3 here is CASSPPVRTSGGVNEQFF. Written as DNA, the CDR3 is TGTGCCAGCAGCCCACCAGTACGGACTAGCGGGGGGGTCAATGAGCAGTTCTTC.

The rearrangement uses TRBV15 and TRBJ1-4; D gene ambiguous. The CDR3 is 15 residues long. The ends were cut back, 1 base at V and 1 base at J, with 7 bases in the middle. Germline lookup yields CDR1 LNHNV and CDR2 YYDKDF (reference sequence). CDR3 sequence (DNA): TGTGCCACCAGCAGAGTTGGAGGAACTAATGAAAAACTGTTTTTT. This sequence encodes CATSRVGGTNEKLFF. Full variable domain (outside the CDR3, taken from reference TRBV15 and TRBJ1-4): DAMVIQNPRYQVTQFGKPVTLSCSQTLNHNVMYWYQQKSSQAPKLLFHYYDKDFNNEADTPDNFQSRRPNTSFCFLDIRSPGLGDTAMYLCATSRVGGTNEKLFFGSGTQLSVL.

This rearrangement joins TRBV6-1 to TRBJ1-4, with 10 bases matching TRBD1. The CDR3 runs 14 residues. Germline-derived CDR1 and CDR2 are MNHNS and SASEGT. Germline trimming cut 3 bases from V and 7 bases from J; bases unmatched to any gene: 2. As DNA, the CDR3 is TGTGCCAGCAGTGAGGGACAGGGGTCTGAAAAACTGTTTTTT. Its protein is CASSEGQGSEKLFF.

The chain combines TRBV28 with TRBJ1-1, with D possibly TRBD1 on 6 matching bases. The germline V gene has CDR1 MDHEN and CDR2 SYDVKM. Trimming pared 3 bases from V and 7 bases from J, leaving 12 bases between. The CDR3 runs 13 residues. This CDR3 reads CASSFRGAGEAFF. CDR3 DNA: TGTGCCAGCAGTTTCAGGGGCGCGGGTGAAGCTTTCTTT. Supplemented by reference TRBV28 and TRBJ1-1, the full variable domain reads DVKVTQSSRYLVKRTGEKVFLECVQDMDHENMFWYRQDPGLGLRLIYFSYDVKMKEKGDIPEGYSVSREKKERFSLILESASTNQTSMYLCASSFRGAGEAFFGQGTRLTVV.

The CDR3 loop reads CASSAKTSGGDTQYF. CDR3 DNA sequence: TGTGCCAGCAGCGCCAAGACTAGCGGGGGAGATACGCAGTATTTT. The V and J genes are TRBV9 and TRBJ2-3; 12 bases are a match to TRBD2. V dropped 3 bases and J dropped 5; count of bases not matched to a gene: 4. The length of the CDR3 is 15 residues. Germline V gene data show CDR1 as SGDLS and CDR2 as YYNGEE. The full variable domain, with the rest looked up from reference TRBV9 and TRBJ2-3, is DSGVTQTPKHLITATGQRVTLRCSPRSGDLSVYWYQQSLDQGLQFLIQYYNGEERAKGNILERFSAQQFPDLHSELNLSSLELGDSALYFCASSAKTSGGDTQYFGPGTRLTVL.

V usage is TRBV19 and J usage is TRBJ1-5; 10 nucleotides align to TRBD1. Unmatched junction bases numbered 12, after V lost 7 bases and J lost 0 bases. The length of the CDR3 is 18 residues. Germline-derived CDR1 and CDR2 are LNHDA and SQIVND (reference sequence). The CDR3 sequence: CASTRLRQGAGSNQPQHF. The CDR3 bases are TGTGCCAGTACTCGATTGCGACAGGGGGCAGGTAGCAATCAGCCCCAGCATTTT.

The chain joins TRBV7-8 to TRBJ1-5; a possible D gene is TRBD1 (6 bases). Germline CDR1 is SGHVS and CDR2 is FQNEAQ. This CDR3 is 15 amino acids long. V shed 1 base and J shed 2 bases, with 9 bases lying between them. In DNA, the CDR3 is TGTGCCAGCAGCTTAGTAGGGGGGGGCAATCAGCCCCAGCATTTT. Its protein is CASSLVGGGNQPQHF.